These 10 T cell receptor beta chains were sequenced from one sample in a study of T cells in localized non-small cell lung cancer. The repertoire was sequenced with immunoSEQ multiplex PCR; TCRdb's copy has only in-frame clones and lacks some. The sample lists about 34,000 clones; 85% to 95% were seen once. The input for sequencing was peripheral blood, taken before any cancer treatment. These receptors all stem from a woman aged 35 to 70 with stage I lung adenocarcinoma.

The chain joins TRBV5-6 to TRBJ2-7, with no clear D. The CDR3 sequence is 11 residues long. Trimming left V 4 bases short and J 4 bases short, with 6 bases between. CDR1 is SGHDT, CDR2 YYEEEE, per germline. The CDR3 nucleotides read TGTGCCAGCAGCAGCTTTTACGAGCAGTACTTC. It encodes CASSSFYEQYF.

The chain is built from TRBV11-3 and TRBJ2-1; the D gene is possibly TRBD1 (6 bases). The V end was cut by 5 bases, the J end by 5 bases, with 16 bases between. The germline gives CDR1 SGHNT, CDR2 YENEEA. CDR3 size: 15 residues. The CDR3 DNA is TGTGCCAGCAGCCTTGACGGGACATCTCACAATGAGCAGTTCTTC. It yields the protein CASSLDGTSHNEQFF.

The J gene is TRBJ1-5, the V gene TRBV7-2; 9 bases line up with TRBD1. Per germline, CDR1 SGHTA and CDR2 FQGNSA. J gave up 4 bases and V 5 bases, and 6 bases lay outside the gene matches. There are 15 residues in the CDR3. In DNA form, the CDR3 reads TGTGCCAGCAGCAGAAGGACAGGGGATAATCAGCCCCAGCATTTT. Residues: CASSRRTGDNQPQHF.

The chain recombines TRBV29-1 with TRBJ1-1; D is possibly TRBD1 (6 bases). Trimming took off 6 bases at V and 6 bases at J, with 20 bases between the two ends. Germline-derived CDR1 and CDR2 are SQVTM and ANQGSEA. The CDR3 totals 14 residues. DNA for the CDR3: TGCAGCGTGGGGTGGGGGGCGGTGTGGCCTGAAGCTTTCTTT. This sequence encodes CSVGWGAVWPEAFF.

This clone was recorded only once. The rearrangement joins TRBV2 to TRBJ1-2; D remains unclear. The germline V and J ends were trimmed by 1 base and 8 bases, with 14 bases remaining between them. Germline V gene data show CDR1 as SNHLY and CDR2 as FYNNEI. The CDR3 contains 14 residues. The CDR3 bases are TGTGCCAGCAGTGAAGTGTCTCCTTCCAACGGCTACACCTTC. This sequence encodes CASSEVSPSNGYTF.

The chain carries TRBV4-1 and TRBJ2-5, with D hard to call. Germline V gene sequence: CDR1 MGHRA, CDR2 YSYEKL. This CDR3 contains 14 residues. The V end lost 4 bases, the J end lost 5 bases, and 14 bases lay between the germline ends. The CDR3 DNA follows: TGCGCCAGCAGCCCCCCGGTGGGTGTCGAGACCCAGTACTTC. This sequence encodes CASSPPVGVETQYF.

The rearrangement uses TRBV10-1 and TRBJ1-6, with 8 nucleotides matching TRBD1. CDR1 is WNHNN, CDR2 SYGVQD, per germline (reference sequence). The junction had 16 bases not matched to a gene; V was cut back by 8 bases and J by 7 bases. The CDR3 spans 17 residues. The CDR3 here is CASPDSTGAPKNSPLHF. The CDR3 DNA reads TGCGCCAGCCCGGATTCGACAGGGGCACCTAAGAATTCACCCCTCCACTTT.

The chain employs TRBV7-2 and TRBJ2-7; D might be TRBD2 (7 bases). The CDR3 has 14 residues. Deletions cut 3 bases from V and 3 bases from J, with 12 bases between. Per the germline V gene, CDR1 is SGHTA and CDR2 is FQGNSA. The CDR3 DNA sequence: TGTGCCAGCAGCTTTGGGGGGGGCTACTACGAGCAGTACTTC. It yields the protein CASSFGGGYYEQYF.

This chain uses TRBV4-3 with TRBJ2-7; 7 positions match TRBD2. The CDR3 runs 15 residues. Unmatched junction bases numbered 7, after V lost 1 base and J lost 4 bases. Germline-derived CDR1 and CDR2 are LGHNA and YSLEER. This CDR3 is CASSQVVAGTYEQYF. The CDR3 coding sequence is TGCGCCAGCAGCCAAGTGGTAGCGGGTACTTACGAGCAGTACTTC.

The chain is built from TRBV10-1 and TRBJ2-2, with D hard to call. The ends were cut back, 6 bases at V and 3 bases at J, with 11 bases in the middle. Germline CDR1 WNHNN, CDR2 SYGVQD (reference sequence). This CDR3 is built from 14 residues. CDR3 amino acids: CASSPTQDTGELFF. The CDR3 DNA follows: TGCGCCAGCAGCCCCACTCAGGACACCGGGGAGCTGTTTTTT.